The sequence of this T cell receptor beta chain was determined in a study of OX40 agonist ivuxolimab in advanced cancers. Study-wide results and caveats: Compared with CD4+, CD8+ T cells on average had more expanded clones. CD4+ and CD8+ T cells in blood underwent clonal expansion by week 6 at 0.1 to 3.0 mg/kg. No antigen was identified for the clonally expanded peripheral T cells.

Drawing of blood for sampling happened at baseline, at cycle 4 day 1, and at cycle 7 day 1. CDR1 and CDR2 from the germline V gene are SNHLY and FYNNEI. CDR3 length: 15 amino acids. V shed 4 bases and J 4 bases; nucleotides not matched to a gene: 4. On this clone itself: No antigen is known for it.

Assay: immunoSEQ multiplex PCR; the TCRdb copy retains only in-frame clones and omits some. Of roughly 62,000 clones detected, 92% appear once; the ten largest clones hold 0.62%. Sequenced material: CD4+ or CD8+ T cells sorted from blood, taken in a trial of the OX40 agonist ivuxolimab. The V call is TRBV2, the J call TRBJ2-2; 9 bases match TRBD1. The TCR originated in an adult with an advanced solid tumor such as melanoma, head and neck, liver or kidney cancer. As DNA, the CDR3 is TGTGCCAGCAGTGGACAGGGGGTAGTCACCGGGGAGCTGTTTTTT. Its protein product is CASSGQGVVTGELFF.